The next 15 T cell receptor beta chains were all read from a single sample in a study of cytomegalovirus exposure and HLA in healthy donors. In the PCR, 60 Vbeta and 13 Jbeta primers were used. Measured with immunoSEQ multiplex PCR; TCRdb has only the in-frame clones, and not every one. The profile shows around 120,000 clones, about 75% of them singletons. Sequencing used PBMCs. The receptors stem from a man between 60 and 75 years old in good health and CMV-seropositive.

The genes are TRBV6-6 and TRBJ1-2; no clear D. Per the germline V gene, CDR1 is MNHNY and CDR2 is SVGAGI (reference sequence). The V and J ends lost 5 bases and 10 bases respectively, with 17 bases between them. The CDR3 consists of 13 residues. In DNA form, the CDR3 reads TGTGCCAGCAGTCATCCCGCCCGAGAAGCCTACACCTTC. Translating gives CASSHPAREAYTF.

The rearrangement links TRBV18 to TRBJ2-7; TRBD2 aligns across 11 bases. The V gene end was trimmed by 4 bases and the J gene end by 3 bases; junction bases not matched to a gene: 5. The CDR3 is made up of 15 amino acids. Per the germline V gene, CDR1 is KGHSH and CDR2 is LQKENI. CDR3 amino acids: CASSLLAGDLYEQYF. CDR3 in DNA: TGTGCCAGCTCACTACTAGCGGGAGACCTCTACGAGCAGTACTTC.

This rearrangement joins TRBV9 to TRBJ2-1; TRBD2 matches at 8 bases. J gave up 4 bases and V 6 bases, and 9 bases lay outside the gene matches. In germline, CDR1 is SGDLS, CDR2 YYNGEE. This CDR3 has 15 amino acids. The CDR3 nucleotides read TGTGCCAGCACCCCCCGGGCTAGCGGGTACAATGAGCAGTTCTTC. Translating gives CASTPRASGYNEQFF.

V is TRBV6-1 and J is TRBJ1-5, with 7 bases matching TRBD1. Looked up from germline, CDR1 is MNHNS and CDR2 is SASEGT. V lost 6 bases to trimming and J lost 4 bases; unmatched junction nucleotides: 9. The CDR3 length is 15 residues. The CDR3 coding sequence is TGTGCCAGCAGCCCCGGACAGGATCTAAATCAGCCCCAGCATTTT. This translates into CASSPGQDLNQPQHF.

The V and J genes are TRBV13 and TRBJ1-2, with no clear D. Germline V gives CDR1 PRHDT, CDR2 FYEKMQ (reference sequence). CDR3 size: 13 residues. V shed 4 bases and J shed 0 bases, with 6 bases lying between them. The CDR3 DNA follows: TGTGCCAGCAGCTCTCGGGCTAACTATGGCTACACCTTC. It is translated as CASSSRANYGYTF.

Turning to this clone: The junction differs from germline at one of its ends, possibly a read error. The J gene is TRBJ2-7, the V gene TRBV7-9; perhaps TRBD2 as D (6 bases). In germline, CDR1 is SEHNR, CDR2 FQNEAQ (reference sequence). The CDR3 length is 15 residues. The DNA of the CDR3 is TGTTCCAGCAGCCCGACAACGGGAGTCTACAACGAGCAGTACTTC. Its translation is CSSSPTTGVYNEQYF. The complete variable domain, with remaining parts taken from reference TRBV7-9 and TRBJ2-7, reads DTGVSQNPRHKITKRGQNVTFRCDPISEHNRLYWYRQTLGQGPEFLTYFQNEAQLEKSRLLSDRFSAERPKGSFSTLEIQRTEQGDSAMYLCSSSPTTGVYNEQYFGPGTRLTVT.

A single count supports this clone. The chain links TRBV2 to TRBJ1-4, with 7 nucleotides matching TRBD1. Germline trimming cut 6 bases from V and 8 bases from J; bases unmatched to any gene: 9. The CDR3 is made up of 14 amino acids. Germline CDR1 and CDR2: SNHLY and FYNNEI. The CDR3 DNA is TGTGCCAGCAGGGCGACAGGGCTAATCGAAAAACTGTTTTTT. Encoded protein: CASRATGLIEKLFF.

This clone was counted a single time. The CDR3 region has the DNA TGTGCCAGCTCCCGGACAGGGGGGATTGAAGCTTTCTTT. This gives the protein CASSRTGGIEAFF. The V gene is TRBV18, the J gene TRBJ1-1; 10 bases map to TRBD1. The germline V gene has CDR1 KGHSH and CDR2 LQKENI. The junction had 5 bases not matched to a gene; V was cut back by 6 bases and J by 7 bases. CDR3 length: 13 amino acids.

The chain employs TRBV7-9 and TRBJ2-7; 7 nucleotides match TRBD1. The CDR3 extends over 14 amino acids. Germline CDR1 and CDR2: SEHNR and FQNEAQ (reference sequence). V lost 4 bases, J lost 3 bases, and 6 bases stayed unmatched. The CDR3 spells CASSSRDRLYEQYF. CDR3 DNA sequence: TGTGCCAGCAGCTCCCGGGACAGACTCTACGAGCAGTACTTC.

The chain carries TRBV6-1 and TRBJ2-5; D is unclear. The assigned J gene may be wrong: the sequence end matches TRBJ2-7 better. This CDR3 has 16 residues. Germline V gives CDR1 MNHNS, CDR2 SASEGT. This CDR3 reads CASSEADEAGGSEQYF. The CDR3 bases are TGTGCCAGCAGTGAAGCGGATGAGGCCGGCGGATCCGAGCAGTACTTC.

J is TRBJ1-2 and V is TRBV18; D is undetermined. This CDR3 contains 16 residues. Trimming took 1 base from V and 3 from J, leaving 15 bases between them. Germline CDR1 reads KGHSH; CDR2 reads LQKENI. The CDR3 region is CASSPRVSLVDYGYTF. The CDR3 DNA sequence: TGTGCCAGCTCACCACGGGTCAGCCTAGTCGACTATGGCTACACCTTC.

In its sample, this clone was seen once. The chain links TRBV7-8 to TRBJ1-1; 8 bases are a match to TRBD1. The J segment lost 1 base and the V segment lost 4 bases, leaving 5 bases of the junction unmatched. The CDR3 is 15 amino acids. Germline V CDR1 and CDR2: SGHVS, FQNEAQ. CDR3 residues: CASSSRGQGNTEAFF. In DNA, the CDR3 is TGTGCCAGCAGCTCACGAGGACAGGGGAACACTGAAGCTTTCTTT.

The rearrangement joins TRBV9 to TRBJ1-1; TRBD1 might be the D (5 bases). The CDR3 has 16 amino acids. Trimming took off 1 base at V and 0 bases at J, with 13 bases between the two ends. Germline-derived CDR1 and CDR2 are SGDLS and YYNGEE. The CDR3 nucleotides are TGTGCCAGCAGCGTACTTTCAGGGCTCATGAACACTGAAGCTTTCTTT. Its protein is CASSVLSGLMNTEAFF.

This clone turned up a few times. CDR3 nucleotide sequence: TGCAGCATTGGCCGGGACAGGTACTACAATGAGCAGTTCTTC. Its protein is CSIGRDRYYNEQFF. V gene TRBV29-1 combines with J gene TRBJ2-1, with 8 bases matching TRBD1. V trimming: 8 bases; J trimming: 3 bases; junction bases outside the gene matches: 9. This CDR3 is 14 amino acids long. Germline V gene data show CDR1 as SQVTM and CDR2 as ANQGSEA.

This clone was seen only a few times. Relative to the germline gene, one junction end is altered; a read error may explain this. The rearrangement joins TRBV10-3 to TRBJ2-7; 13 bases are a match to TRBD2. CDR1 and CDR2 from the germline V gene are ENHRY and SYGVKD. CDR3 length: 16 residues. DNA of the CDR3: TGTGCCAGCAGTCCCGAGGGACTAGCGGGAACCTACGAGCAGTACTTC. Translated, it gives CASSPEGLAGTYEQYF.